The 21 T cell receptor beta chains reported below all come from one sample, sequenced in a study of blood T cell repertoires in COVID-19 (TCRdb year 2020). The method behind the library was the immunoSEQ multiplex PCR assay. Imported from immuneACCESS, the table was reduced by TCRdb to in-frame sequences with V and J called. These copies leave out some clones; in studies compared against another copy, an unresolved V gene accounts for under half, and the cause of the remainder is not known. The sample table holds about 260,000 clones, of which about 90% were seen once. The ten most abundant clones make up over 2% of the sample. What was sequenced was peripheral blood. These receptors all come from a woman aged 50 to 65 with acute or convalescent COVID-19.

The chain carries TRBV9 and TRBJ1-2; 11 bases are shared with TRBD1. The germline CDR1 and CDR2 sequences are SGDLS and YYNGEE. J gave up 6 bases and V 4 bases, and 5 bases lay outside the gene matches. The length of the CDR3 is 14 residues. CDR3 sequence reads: CASSPGQGVNGYTF. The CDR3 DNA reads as TGTGCCAGCAGCCCGGGACAGGGGGTAAATGGCTACACCTTC.

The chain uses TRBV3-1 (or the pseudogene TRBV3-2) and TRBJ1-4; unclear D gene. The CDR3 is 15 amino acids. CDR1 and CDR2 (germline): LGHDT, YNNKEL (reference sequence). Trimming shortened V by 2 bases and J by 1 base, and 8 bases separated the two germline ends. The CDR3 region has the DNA TGTGCCAGCAGCCAATCGGAGTTAACTAATGAAAAACTGTTTTTT. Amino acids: CASSQSELTNEKLFF.

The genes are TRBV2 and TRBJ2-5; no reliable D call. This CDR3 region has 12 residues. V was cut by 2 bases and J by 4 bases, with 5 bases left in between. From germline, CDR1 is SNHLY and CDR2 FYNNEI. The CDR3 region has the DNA TGTGCCAGCAGTGAATCCCGAGAGACCCAGTACTTC. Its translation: CASSESRETQYF.

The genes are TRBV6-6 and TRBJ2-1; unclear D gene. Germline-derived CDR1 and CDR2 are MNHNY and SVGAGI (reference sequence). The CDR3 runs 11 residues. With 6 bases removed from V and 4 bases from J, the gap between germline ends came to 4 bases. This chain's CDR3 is CASSPYNEQFF. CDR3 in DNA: TGTGCCAGCAGCCCGTACAATGAGCAGTTCTTC.

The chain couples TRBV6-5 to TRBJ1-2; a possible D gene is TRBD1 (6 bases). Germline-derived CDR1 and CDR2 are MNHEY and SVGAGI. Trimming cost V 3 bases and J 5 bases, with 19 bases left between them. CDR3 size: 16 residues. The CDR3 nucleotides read TGTGCCAGCAGTTATGTTTCTTCAGGGGTTTTATATGGCTACACCTTC. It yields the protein CASSYVSSGVLYGYTF.

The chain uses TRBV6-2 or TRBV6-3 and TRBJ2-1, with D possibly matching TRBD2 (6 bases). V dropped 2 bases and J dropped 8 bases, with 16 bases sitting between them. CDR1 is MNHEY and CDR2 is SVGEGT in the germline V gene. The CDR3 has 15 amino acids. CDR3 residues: CASSYGIGRSDEQFF. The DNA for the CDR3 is TGTGCCAGCAGTTACGGCATAGGGAGGAGCGATGAGCAGTTCTTC.

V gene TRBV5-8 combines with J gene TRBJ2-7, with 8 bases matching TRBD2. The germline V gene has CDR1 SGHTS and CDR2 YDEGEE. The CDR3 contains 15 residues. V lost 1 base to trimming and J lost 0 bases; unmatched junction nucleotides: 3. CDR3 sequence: CASSLTSGGSYEQYF. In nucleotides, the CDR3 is TGTGCCAGCAGCTTGACTAGCGGAGGCTCCTACGAGCAGTACTTC. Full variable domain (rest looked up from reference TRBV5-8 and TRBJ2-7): EAGVTQSPTHLIKTRGQQATLRCSPISGHTSVYWYQQALGLGLQFLLWYDEGEERNRGNFPPRFSGRQFPNYSSELNVNALELEDSALYLCASSLTSGGSYEQYFGPGTRLTVT.

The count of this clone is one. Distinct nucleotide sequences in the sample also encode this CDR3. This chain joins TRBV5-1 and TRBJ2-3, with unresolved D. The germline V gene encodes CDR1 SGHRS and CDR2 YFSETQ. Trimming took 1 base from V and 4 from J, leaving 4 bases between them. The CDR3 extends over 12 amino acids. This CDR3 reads CASSLTADTQYF. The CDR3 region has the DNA TGCGCCAGCAGCTTGACTGCAGATACGCAGTATTTT.

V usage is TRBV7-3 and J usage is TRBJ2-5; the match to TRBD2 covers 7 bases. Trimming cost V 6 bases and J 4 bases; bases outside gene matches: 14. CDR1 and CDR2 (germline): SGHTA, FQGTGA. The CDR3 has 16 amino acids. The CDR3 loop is CASSGTTGGRIETQYF. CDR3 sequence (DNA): TGTGCCAGCAGTGGAACGACGGGAGGCCGGATAGAGACCCAGTACTTC.

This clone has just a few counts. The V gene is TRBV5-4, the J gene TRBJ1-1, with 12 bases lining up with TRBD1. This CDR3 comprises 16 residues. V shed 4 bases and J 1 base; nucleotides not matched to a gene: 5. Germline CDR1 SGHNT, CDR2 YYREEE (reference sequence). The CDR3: CASSGGTGGANTEAFF. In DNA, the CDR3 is TGTGCCAGCAGCGGCGGGACAGGGGGCGCGAACACTGAAGCTTTCTTT.

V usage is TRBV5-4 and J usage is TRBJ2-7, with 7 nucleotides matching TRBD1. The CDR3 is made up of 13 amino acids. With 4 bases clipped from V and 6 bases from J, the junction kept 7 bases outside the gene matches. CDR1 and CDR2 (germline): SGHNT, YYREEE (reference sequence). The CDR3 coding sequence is TGTGCCAGCAGCCGGGACAGACGGAGCGAGCAGTACTTC. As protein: CASSRDRRSEQYF.

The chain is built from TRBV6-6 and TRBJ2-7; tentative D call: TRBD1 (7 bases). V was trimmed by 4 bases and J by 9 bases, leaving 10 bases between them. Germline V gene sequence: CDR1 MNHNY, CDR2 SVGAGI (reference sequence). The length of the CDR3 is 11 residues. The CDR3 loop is CASSSQGGQYF. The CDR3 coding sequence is TGTGCCAGCAGTTCCCAGGGGGGGCAGTACTTC.

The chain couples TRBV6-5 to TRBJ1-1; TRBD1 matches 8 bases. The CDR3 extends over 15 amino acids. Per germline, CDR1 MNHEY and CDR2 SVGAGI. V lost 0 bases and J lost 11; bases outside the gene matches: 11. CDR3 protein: CASSYSWAGGGRAFF. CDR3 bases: TGTGCCAGCAGTTACTCGTGGGCAGGGGGCGGTCGGGCTTTCTTT.

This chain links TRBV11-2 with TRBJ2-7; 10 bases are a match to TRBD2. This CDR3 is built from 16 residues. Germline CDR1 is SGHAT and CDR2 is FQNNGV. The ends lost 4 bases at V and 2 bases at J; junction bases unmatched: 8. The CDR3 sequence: CASSSRVAGGTYEQYF. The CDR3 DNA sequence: TGTGCCAGCAGCTCACGGGTAGCGGGAGGCACCTACGAGCAGTACTTC. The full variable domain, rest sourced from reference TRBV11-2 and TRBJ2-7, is EAGVAQSPRYKIIEKRQSVAFWCNPISGHATLYWYQQILGQGPKLLIQFQNNGVVDDSQLPKDRFSAERLKGVDSTLKIQPAKLEDSAVYLCASSSRVAGGTYEQYFGPGTRLTVT.

The CDR3 protein is CATSDRLNQPQHF. DNA of the CDR3: TGTGCCACCAGTGACCGACTCAATCAGCCCCAGCATTTT. V gene TRBV24-1 combines with J gene TRBJ1-5, with D unresolved. Germline-derived CDR1 and CDR2 are KGHDR and SFDVKD. The V gene lost 4 bases and the J gene lost 3 bases, with 6 bases spanning the gap. The CDR3 spans 13 residues.

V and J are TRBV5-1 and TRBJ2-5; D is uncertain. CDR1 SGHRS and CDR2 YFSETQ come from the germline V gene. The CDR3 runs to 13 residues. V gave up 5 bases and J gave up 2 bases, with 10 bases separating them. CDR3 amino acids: CASRTLPQETQYF. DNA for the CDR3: TGCGCCAGCAGGACACTTCCGCAAGAGACCCAGTACTTC.

CDR3 in DNA: TGTGCCAGCGGGGACAGTTATCTTCGGCCCCAGCATTTT. Its protein is CASGDSYLRPQHF. The chain couples TRBV5-8 to TRBJ1-5; 7 nucleotides align to TRBD1. V shed 7 bases and J 9 bases; nucleotides not matched to a gene: 10. This CDR3 spans 13 amino acids. Per the germline V gene, CDR1 is SGHTS and CDR2 is YDEGEE.

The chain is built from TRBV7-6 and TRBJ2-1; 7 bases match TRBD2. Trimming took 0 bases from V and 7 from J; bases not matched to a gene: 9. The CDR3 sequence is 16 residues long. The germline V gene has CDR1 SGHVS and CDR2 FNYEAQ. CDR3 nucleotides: TGTGCCAGCAGCTTAGCGTGGCGGGAGAGTAGGAATGAGCAGTTCTTC. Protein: CASSLAWRESRNEQFF.

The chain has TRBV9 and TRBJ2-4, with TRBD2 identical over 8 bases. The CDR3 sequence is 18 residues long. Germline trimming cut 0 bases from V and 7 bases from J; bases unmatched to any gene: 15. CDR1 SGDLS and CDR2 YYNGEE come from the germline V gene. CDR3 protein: CASSVGASGYPQGNIQYF. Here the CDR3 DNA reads TGTGCCAGCAGCGTAGGGGCTAGCGGGTACCCCCAGGGGAACATTCAGTACTTC.

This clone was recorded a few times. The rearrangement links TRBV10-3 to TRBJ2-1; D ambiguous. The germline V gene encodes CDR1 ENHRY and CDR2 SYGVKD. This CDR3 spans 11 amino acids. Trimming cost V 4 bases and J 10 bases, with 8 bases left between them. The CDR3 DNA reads TGTGCCATCAGTGGCGATCTGGAGCAGTTCTTC. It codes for CAISGDLEQFF.

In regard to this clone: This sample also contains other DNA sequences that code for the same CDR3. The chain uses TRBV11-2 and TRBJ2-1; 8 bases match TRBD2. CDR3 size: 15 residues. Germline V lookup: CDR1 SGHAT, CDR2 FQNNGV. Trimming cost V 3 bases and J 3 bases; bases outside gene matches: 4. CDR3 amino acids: CASSLALAVYNEQFF. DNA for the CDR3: TGTGCCAGCAGCTTGGCACTAGCGGTCTACAATGAGCAGTTCTTC.